These 5 T cell receptor beta chains were all obtained from the same sample, sequenced in a study of T cell responses to AZD1222 COVID-19 vaccine. Repertoires were generated with immunoSEQ multiplex PCR, while TCRdb's copy carries only in-frame clones and drops some. The sample holds roughly 120,000 clones; less than 90% are singletons and the top ten take 6.5% to 8.5%. The sequencing here drew on peripheral blood, taken on day 0 of AZD1222 vaccination. The receptors were sampled from an adult in good health.

The chain combines TRBV30 with TRBJ2-7; possibly TRBD1 or TRBD2 for D (5 bases each). Trimming left V 5 bases short and J 5 bases short, with 13 bases between. The CDR3 loop spans 12 amino acids. Germline V lookup: CDR1 GTSNPN, CDR2 SVGIG (reference sequence). The CDR3 reads CAWGGQEDEQYF. CDR3 DNA: TGTGCCTGGGGGGGTCAGGAAGACGAGCAGTACTTC.

This clone was counted a few times. Mismatch with germline at one junction end may stem from a read error. The J gene is TRBJ2-7, the V gene TRBV6-1; D gene unclear. Germline values: CDR1 MNHNS, CDR2 SASEGT. The CDR3 runs to 11 residues. CDR3 sequence reads: CASREGWEQYF. The CDR3 coding sequence is TGTGCCAGCAGAGAAGGGTGGGAGCAGTACTTC.

This chain connects TRBV29-1 to TRBJ2-2; 7 positions agree with TRBD1. After removal of 6 bases from V and 8 bases from J, the junction contained 3 bases not matched to a gene. Germline V gives CDR1 SQVTM, CDR2 ANQGSEA. There are 11 residues in the CDR3. The CDR3: CSVPGQGELFF. In DNA form, the CDR3 reads TGCAGCGTCCCGGGACAGGGGGAGCTGTTTTTT.

This clone was detected a few times. The V gene is TRBV7-9, the J gene TRBJ1-2; the D gene is possibly TRBD1 (6 bases). The CDR3 runs to 15 residues. V lost 7 bases and J lost 3, with 18 bases in between. The germline gives CDR1 SEHNR, CDR2 FQNEAQ (reference sequence). Written as DNA, the CDR3 is TGTGCCAGCATCAAGGGGTCAGGGGTTGACTATGGCTACACCTTC. This encodes CASIKGSGVDYGYTF. The variable domain in full, with the rest retrieved from reference TRBV7-9 and TRBJ1-2, is DTGVSQNPRHKITKRGQNVTFRCDPISEHNRLYWYRQTLGQGPEFLTYFQNEAQLEKSRLLSDRFSAERPKGSFSTLEIQRTEQGDSAMYLCASIKGSGVDYGYTFGSGTRLTVV.

This chain joins TRBV7-8 and TRBJ1-4; 10 bases are shared with TRBD1. The germline CDR1 and CDR2 sequences are SGHVS and FQNEAQ. V was clipped by 4 bases and J by 3 bases; unmatched bases: 2. This CDR3 comprises 15 residues. The CDR3 protein is CASSWTGGPNEKLFF. CDR3 bases: TGTGCCAGCAGCTGGACAGGGGGACCTAATGAAAAACTGTTTTTT.